This T cell receptor beta chain stems from a study of OX40 agonist ivuxolimab in advanced cancers. The study's findings and limits: CD8+ T cells showed, on average, more clonal expansion than CD4+ cells.

V dropped 4 bases and J dropped 2 bases, with 12 bases sitting between them. From germline, CDR1 is WNHNN and CDR2 SYGVQD (reference sequence). This CDR3 has 14 amino acids. On this clone: Its cognate antigen is unknown.

Repertoires were generated with immunoSEQ multiplex PCR, while TCRdb's copy carries only in-frame clones and drops some. The data contain over 65,000 clones, 90% of them singletons. The input for sequencing was CD4+ or CD8+ T cells sorted from blood, taken in a trial of the OX40 agonist ivuxolimab. The clonotype was recovered from an adult with an advanced solid tumor such as melanoma, head and neck, liver or kidney cancer. This sequence joins TRBV10-1 and TRBJ2-7; a possible D gene is TRBD2 (6 bases). In DNA form, the CDR3 reads TGCGCCAGCAGTGGCGACGGGGGTACCTACGAGCAGTACTTC. It codes for CASSGDGGTYEQYF.